The clone carrying this T cell receptor beta chain was counted once. This may arise from a read error, as a much more abundant clone is one base away. Alongside blood RNA obtained from unsorted whole blood, germline DNA was also extracted. This specimen belongs to a study of tumor-infiltrating lymphocytes in primary liver carcinoma. Across the study: Patients were both men and women, whose ages ran from 30 to 69 years.

TCR beta cDNA was made from roughly 450 ng total RNA with a constant-region primer. Slightly modified ARM-PCR served as the procedure for the TCR beta libraries. These libraries came from three rounds of nested multiplex PCR. Amplification in the first two PCR rounds was performed using TRBV1-TRBV30 forward primers and a C-beta reverse primer for roughly 10 cycles each. TCRdb ran MiXCR on the multiplex PCR reads and lists one entry per CDR3 protein. The table has some 190,000 distinct CDR3 sequences, 60% seen once. CDR1 is SGHAT and CDR2 is FQNNGV in the germline V gene. CDR3 length: 14 residues. This chain joins TRBV11-2 and TRBJ2-5; no firm D call. This TCR derives from a man aged 40-49 years with primary liver carcinoma and hepatitis B virus infection. Source material: peripheral blood. The DNA of the CDR3 is TGTGCCAACAGCTTAGAGATGGGCGCCGAGACCCAGTACTTC. It specifies CANSLEMGAETQYF.